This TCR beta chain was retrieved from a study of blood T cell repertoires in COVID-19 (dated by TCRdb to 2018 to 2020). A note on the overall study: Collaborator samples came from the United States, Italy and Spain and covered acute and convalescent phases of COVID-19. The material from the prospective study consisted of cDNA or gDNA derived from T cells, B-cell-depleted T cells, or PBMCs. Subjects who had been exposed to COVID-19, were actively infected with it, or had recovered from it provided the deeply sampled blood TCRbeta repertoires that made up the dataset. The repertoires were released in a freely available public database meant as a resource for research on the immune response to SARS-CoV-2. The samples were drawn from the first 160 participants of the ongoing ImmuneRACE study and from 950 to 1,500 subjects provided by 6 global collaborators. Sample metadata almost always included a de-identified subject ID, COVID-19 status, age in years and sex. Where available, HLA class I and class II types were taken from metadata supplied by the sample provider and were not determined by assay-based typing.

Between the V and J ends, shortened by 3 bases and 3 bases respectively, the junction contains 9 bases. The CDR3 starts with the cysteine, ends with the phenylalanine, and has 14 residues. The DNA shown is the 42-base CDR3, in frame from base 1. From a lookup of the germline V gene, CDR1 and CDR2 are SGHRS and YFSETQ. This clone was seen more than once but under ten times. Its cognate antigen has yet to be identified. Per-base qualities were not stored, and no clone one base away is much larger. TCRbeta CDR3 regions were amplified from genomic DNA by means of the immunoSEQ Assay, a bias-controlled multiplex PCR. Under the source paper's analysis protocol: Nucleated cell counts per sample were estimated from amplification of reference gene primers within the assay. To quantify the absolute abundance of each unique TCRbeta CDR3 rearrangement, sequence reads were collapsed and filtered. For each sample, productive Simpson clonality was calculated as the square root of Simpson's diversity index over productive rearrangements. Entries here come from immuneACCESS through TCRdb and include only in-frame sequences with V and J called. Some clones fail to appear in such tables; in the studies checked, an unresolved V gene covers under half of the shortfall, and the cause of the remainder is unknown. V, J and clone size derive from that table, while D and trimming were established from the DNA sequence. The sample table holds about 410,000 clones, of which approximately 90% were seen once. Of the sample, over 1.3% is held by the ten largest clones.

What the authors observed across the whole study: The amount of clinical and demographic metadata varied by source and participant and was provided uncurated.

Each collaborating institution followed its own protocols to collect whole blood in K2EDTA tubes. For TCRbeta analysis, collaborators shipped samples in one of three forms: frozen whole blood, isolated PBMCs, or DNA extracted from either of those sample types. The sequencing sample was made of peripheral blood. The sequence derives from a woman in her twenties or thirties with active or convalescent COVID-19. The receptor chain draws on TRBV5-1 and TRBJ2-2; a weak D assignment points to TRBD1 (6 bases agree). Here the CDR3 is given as CASSSRQDTGELFF. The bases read TGCGCCAGCAGCTCCCGACAGGACACCGGGGAGCTGTTTTTT.